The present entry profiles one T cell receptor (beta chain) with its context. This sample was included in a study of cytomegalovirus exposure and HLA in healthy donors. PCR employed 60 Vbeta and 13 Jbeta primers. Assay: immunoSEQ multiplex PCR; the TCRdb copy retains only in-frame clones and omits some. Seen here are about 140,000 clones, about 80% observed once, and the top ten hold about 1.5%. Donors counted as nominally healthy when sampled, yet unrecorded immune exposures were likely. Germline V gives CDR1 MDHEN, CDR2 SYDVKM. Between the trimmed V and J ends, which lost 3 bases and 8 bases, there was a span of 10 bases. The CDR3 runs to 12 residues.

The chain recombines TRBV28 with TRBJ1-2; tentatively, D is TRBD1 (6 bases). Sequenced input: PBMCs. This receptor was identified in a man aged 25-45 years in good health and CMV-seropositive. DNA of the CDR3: TGTGCCAGCAGTTTTAGGGGGGGCGGCTACACCTTC. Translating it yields CASSFRGGGYTF.